Below, 22 T cell receptor beta chains from the same sample are listed, as sequenced in a study of T cell responses to AZD1222 COVID-19 vaccine. This table comes from immunoSEQ multiplex PCR, and its TCRdb copy is limited to in-frame clones, with some not included. This table has 250,000 to 300,000 clones, 85% to 95% appearing once. Sequencing was performed on peripheral blood, taken 28 days after the second AZD1222 dose. These receptors came from an adult who received the AZD1222 COVID-19 vaccine.

This chain connects TRBV24-1 to TRBJ2-3; TRBD1 aligns across 8 bases. Germline loops: CDR1 KGHDR, CDR2 SFDVKD. V dropped 4 bases and J dropped 5; count of bases not matched to a gene: 10. The CDR3 spans 16 residues. The DNA of the CDR3 is TGTGCCACCAGTGACCCCCCAGGGGGCTTGGGAGATACGCAGTATTTT. Amino acids: CATSDPPGGLGDTQYF.

The chain joins TRBV9 to TRBJ2-3, with TRBD2 matching over 8 bases. The V gene's germline CDR1 is SGDLS and CDR2 YYNGEE. This CDR3 contains 15 residues. The junction had 10 bases not matched to a gene; V was cut back by 4 bases and J by 6 bases. The chain's CDR3 is CASSFTGTRGDTQYF. Here the CDR3 DNA reads TGTGCCAGCAGCTTTACCGGGACTAGGGGGGATACGCAGTATTTT.

The CDR3 DNA follows: TGTGCCAGCAGTCCTGGACGGCTGAACACTGAAGCTTTCTTT. Residues: CASSPGRLNTEAFF. V usage is TRBV5-4 and J usage is TRBJ1-1; D remains ambiguous. The V end was cut by 5 bases, the J end by 0 bases, with 11 bases between. The germline V gene has CDR1 SGHNT and CDR2 YYREEE (reference sequence). CDR3 size: 14 residues.

The chain carries TRBV18 and TRBJ1-6; maybe TRBD1 (6 bases). In germline, CDR1 is KGHSH, CDR2 LQKENI. Trimming removed 2 bases at V and 6 bases at J, with 14 bases between. The CDR3 length is 16 residues. CDR3 sequence: CASSPTSGRGNSPLHF. The DNA of the CDR3 is TGTGCCAGCTCACCAACTTCCGGCAGGGGTAATTCACCCCTCCACTTT.

The gene calls are TRBV7-2 and TRBJ1-2; TRBD1 matches 8 bases. Per germline, CDR1 SGHTA and CDR2 FQGNSA. The CDR3 loop spans 16 amino acids. Trimming took 5 bases from V and 4 from J; bases not matched to a gene: 12. The DNA for the CDR3 is TGTGCCAGCAGCAGAACCGGGACAGGAGATGGCTATGGCTACACCTTC. It codes for CASSRTGTGDGYGYTF.

In this sample, this clone turned up once. This chain joins TRBV5-1 and TRBJ2-7; TRBD2 aligns across 8 bases. There are 13 residues in the CDR3. Germline CDR1 and CDR2: SGHRS and YFSETQ. Germline trimming cut 5 bases from V and 7 bases from J; bases unmatched to any gene: 8. This CDR3 reads CASRTREGREQYF. In DNA form, the CDR3 reads TGCGCCAGCAGGACCCGGGAGGGCCGGGAGCAGTACTTC.

The chain recombines TRBV9 with TRBJ2-7, with TRBD1 identical over 8 bases. The CDR3 contains 14 residues. Germline V gene lookup returns CDR1 SGDLS and CDR2 YYNGEE. J lost 0 bases, V lost 1 base, and 0 bases had no gene match. The CDR3 DNA follows: TGTGCCAGCAGCGTAACAGGGGGCTCCTACGAGCAGTACTTC. Amino acids: CASSVTGGSYEQYF.

The chain couples TRBV19 to TRBJ1-1; 8 bases agree with TRBD1. This CDR3 comprises 12 residues. Germline assignment: CDR1 LNHDA and CDR2 SQIVND (reference sequence). J lost 10 bases, V lost 9 bases, and 10 bases had no gene match. The CDR3 protein is CASRKSGGRAFF. The CDR3 DNA reads TGTGCCAGCAGGAAATCAGGGGGCAGAGCTTTCTTT.

This rearrangement joins TRBV5-4 to TRBJ2-3, with unresolved D. This CDR3 comprises 17 residues. Germline V CDR1 and CDR2: SGHNT, YYREEE (reference sequence). V lost 0 bases and J lost 2, with 16 bases in between. CDR3 sequence (DNA): TGTGCCAGCAGCTTGGGTGGTACTACCCTCTTCACAGATACGCAGTATTTT. Residues: CASSLGGTTLFTDTQYF. Using reference TRBV5-4 and TRBJ2-3 for the parts outside the CDR3, the full variable domain is ETGVTQSPTHLIKTRGQQVTLRCSSQSGHNTVSWYQQALGQGPQFIFQYYREEENGRGNFPPRFSGLQFPNYSSELNVNALELDDSALYLCASSLGGTTLFTDTQYFGPGTRLTVL.

The CDR3 loop is CASSPTGGTGNTIYF. As DNA, the CDR3 is TGTGCCAGCAGTCCGACAGGGGGTACTGGAAACACCATATATTTT. The V and J genes are TRBV28 and TRBJ1-3; TRBD1 matches 9 bases. This CDR3 contains 15 residues. Germline V gene sequence: CDR1 MDHEN, CDR2 SYDVKM. J lost 2 bases, V lost 5 bases, and 4 bases had no gene match.

This sequence joins TRBV5-1 and TRBJ2-3; 11 bases match TRBD2. The germline V gene encodes CDR1 SGHRS and CDR2 YFSETQ. V trimming: 1 base; J trimming: 5 bases; junction bases outside the gene matches: 0. CDR3 length: 14 amino acids. The CDR3 loop reads CASSLTSGGDTQYF. The CDR3 DNA follows: TGCGCCAGCAGCTTGACTAGCGGGGGAGATACGCAGTATTTT.

The V and J genes are TRBV15 and TRBJ2-1, with a possible D match to TRBD1 (6 bases). The CDR3 has 13 amino acids. V lost 8 bases to trimming and J lost 8 bases, with 16 bases between them. Germline CDR1 reads LNHNV; CDR2 reads YYDKDF (reference sequence). The CDR3 DNA reads as TGTGCCACCCAATGGAGCGAGGGGGATGAGCAGTTCTTC. Encoded protein: CATQWSEGDEQFF.

Only one count was recorded for this clone. The chain uses TRBV4-1 and TRBJ1-5, with D possibly TRBD1 on 5 matching bases. Trimming removed 0 bases at V and 7 bases at J, with 10 bases between. The CDR3 contains 14 residues. Germline V gene sequence: CDR1 MGHRA, CDR2 YSYEKL. The CDR3 sequence: CASSQEAGGQPQHF. CDR3 nucleotides: TGCGCCAGCAGCCAAGAAGCGGGGGGGCAGCCCCAGCATTTT.

J is TRBJ2-1 and V is TRBV7-3; 10 bases line up with TRBD2. V lost 5 bases and J lost 9; bases outside the gene matches: 7. Looked up from germline, CDR1 is SGHTA and CDR2 is FQGTGA. This CDR3 is 14 amino acids long. The CDR3 region is CASSLALAGAEQFF. For the CDR3, the DNA is TGTGCCAGCAGCCTGGCGCTAGCGGGGGCTGAGCAGTTCTTC.

The chain recombines TRBV10-3 with TRBJ2-7, with 11 positions matching TRBD1. Germline CDR1 and CDR2: ENHRY and SYGVKD. The CDR3 extends over 12 amino acids. V dropped 10 bases and J dropped 7; count of bases not matched to a gene: 6. The CDR3 DNA reads TGTGCCACCCGGGACAGGGGGAATGAGCAGTACTTC. It specifies CATRDRGNEQYF.

The genes are TRBV28 and TRBJ2-7; D is undetermined. CDR3 length: 11 amino acids. Trimming left V 5 bases short and J 2 bases short, with 4 bases between. CDR1 is MDHEN and CDR2 is SYDVKM in the germline V gene. CDR3 amino acids: CASSLTYEQYF. CDR3 in DNA: TGTGCCAGCAGTCTGACCTACGAGCAGTACTTC.

A remark on this clone: The CDR3 does not close with the conserved phenylalanine or tryptophan, likely indicating a read error. The DNA is omitted, as the CDR3 cannot be located on it reliably, and the CDR3 follows TCRdb's listing. The chain combines TRBV29-1 with TRBJ1-6; the table assigns TRBD1, which was not confirmed against the DNA. The CDR3 is 12 residues long, ends included. Germline CDR1 is SQVTM and CDR2 is ANQGSEA. The CDR3 region is CSVEGPNPSSES.

The chain employs TRBV18 and TRBJ2-7; D gene ambiguous. The CDR3 consists of 14 residues. The germline V gene has CDR1 KGHSH and CDR2 LQKENI. Trimming removed 1 base from V and 5 bases from J, with 12 bases in between. The DNA for the CDR3 is TGTGCCAGCTCACCACGGGATTTAGTCCACGAGCAGTACTTC. Protein: CASSPRDLVHEQYF.

The CDR3 reads CASTFGLAGGTYNEQFF. The CDR3 coding sequence is TGCGCCAGCACTTTTGGACTAGCGGGAGGGACCTACAATGAGCAGTTCTTC. This chain links TRBV10-2 with TRBJ2-1, with 15 positions matching TRBD2. The CDR3 has 17 amino acids. J gave up 2 bases and V 7 bases, and 6 bases lay outside the gene matches. CDR1 is WSHSY, CDR2 SAAADI, per germline.

The chain recombines TRBV5-4 with TRBJ2-7, with 8 nucleotides matching TRBD1. Trimming at V came to 1 base and at J to 5 bases, leaving 5 bases not matched to a gene. Germline assignment: CDR1 SGHNT and CDR2 YYREEE (reference sequence). CDR3 size: 14 residues. The DNA of the CDR3 is TGTGCCAGCAGCTTGCGGGGACAGGACCACGAGCAGTACTTC. This encodes CASSLRGQDHEQYF.

The rearrangement uses TRBV24-1 and TRBJ2-3; no definite D call. This CDR3 contains 14 residues. The V gene's germline CDR1 is KGHDR and CDR2 SFDVKD. V gave up 1 base and J gave up 0 bases, with 4 bases separating them. The CDR3 DNA is TGTGCCACCAGTGATTTCCGGAGCACAGATACGCAGTATTTT. It specifies CATSDFRSTDTQYF.

The chain links TRBV6-5 to TRBJ1-4; maybe TRBD1 (5 bases). Per germline, CDR1 MNHEY and CDR2 SVGAGI. This CDR3 is 14 amino acids long. V gave up 8 bases and J gave up 3 bases, with 13 bases separating them. CDR3 coding DNA: TGTGCCAGCTATCTCGACAGAGCTAATGAAAAACTGTTTTTT. It yields the protein CASYLDRANEKLFF.